These 17 T cell receptor beta chains were all obtained from the same sample, sequenced in a study of T cell clonality in common variable immunodeficiency. Findings and limits, study-wide: In common variable immunodeficiency, TCR beta chains reportedly carried fewer deletions and N-nucleotide insertions.

These receptors have no identified antigens. This table comes from immunoSEQ multiplex PCR, and its TCRdb copy is limited to in-frame clones, with some not included. The profile covers fewer than 30,000 clones, none occurring a single time. Sequencing was carried out using peripheral blood mononuclear cells. The receptor set was obtained from a human donor with common variable immunodeficiency.

The sample holds a few counts of this clone. Here the CDR3 reads CASSNQDTLHGYTF. CDR3 bases read: TGTGCCAGCAGCAACCAGGACACCCTCCATGGC. This rearrangement joins TRBV6-2 or TRBV6-3 to TRBJ1-2, with D tentatively TRBD1 (5 bases). Read sequence stops 3 residues before the CDR3 end, and the germline J gene provides the missing end. V was cut by 6 bases and J by 6 bases, with 17 bases left in between. The CDR3 totals 14 residues. The germline CDR1 and CDR2 sequences are MNHEY and SVGEGT.

In its sample, this clone was seen a few times. The CDR3 goes on 3 residues after the read ends, and that part is filled in from the germline J gene. The rearrangement links TRBV6-7 to TRBJ2-7; 7 nucleotides line up with TRBD2. Being an ORF, TRBV6-7 has a function that is uncertain. J gave up 6 bases and V 2 bases, and 16 bases lay outside the gene matches. The CDR3 totals 17 residues. The sequenced part of the CDR3 DNA is TGTGCCAGCAGTTACCTAGCGGACCCTACGCGAATCCCCGAG. Amino acids: CASSYLADPTRIPE. The full CDR3 is CASSYLADPTRIPEQYF.

The sample holds many counts of this clone. The read comes to an end 3 residues before the CDR3 does, leaving the germline J gene to fill in the end. The rearrangement uses TRBV5-4 and TRBJ2-5; 11 bases match TRBD1. With 4 bases clipped from V and 4 bases from J, the junction kept 6 bases outside the gene matches. This CDR3 contains 15 residues. Per the germline V gene, CDR1 is SGHNT and CDR2 is YYREEE (reference sequence). The covered CDR3 bases are TGTGCCAGCAGCCCCCAGGACAGGGGGCCAGAGACC. It is translated as CASSPQDRGPET. The whole CDR3 region reads CASSPQDRGPETQYF.

Comments on this clone: The sequence runs out 3 residues before the end of the CDR3; the remainder is reconstructed from the germline J gene. The gene calls are TRBV6-2 or TRBV6-3 and TRBJ2-7, with TRBD1 as a possible D gene (6 bases). The CDR3 consists of 15 residues. Germline lookup yields CDR1 MNHEY and CDR2 SVGEGT. Deletions cut 6 bases from V and 3 bases from J, with 18 bases between. This chain's CDR3 is CASRQTGLTYYEQYF. The DNA read from the CDR3 is TGTGCCAGCAGACAAACAGGGCTGACATACTACGAG.

This clone has just a few counts. The read ends 3 residues early relative to the CDR3; the germline J gene fills the gap. The chain uses TRBV18 and TRBJ1-1; perhaps TRBD1 as D (5 bases). The germline CDR1 and CDR2 sequences are KGHSH and LQKENI. CDR3 length: 15 residues. Trimming stripped 4 bases from V and 4 bases from J, with 16 bases between. The CDR3 is CASSLSGGIITEAFF. The CDR3 DNA, read in part, is TGTGCCAGCTCACTCTCGGGGGGGATAATCACTGAA.

This clone is termed medium-sized. The DNA ends 3 residues before the CDR3 does, and the rest of the CDR3 is filled in from the germline J gene. This chain uses TRBV2 with TRBJ1-6, with a weak D call TRBD1 (5 bases). Trimming removed 4 bases from V and 10 bases from J, with 14 bases in between. The CDR3 contains 14 residues. Germline V gene lookup returns CDR1 SNHLY and CDR2 FYNNEI. CDR3 loop: CASSAMLKGSPLHF. The part of the CDR3 DNA that was read is TGTGCCAGCAGTGCAATGCTTAAGGGGTCACCC.

In its sample, this clone was seen many times. Read sequence stops 3 residues before the CDR3 end, and the germline J gene provides the missing end. The chain employs TRBV19 and TRBJ2-1, with TRBD2 identical over 9 bases. This CDR3 spans 16 amino acids. V lost 6 bases, J lost 5 bases, and 11 bases stayed unmatched. CDR1 and CDR2 (germline): LNHDA, SQIVND (reference sequence). The CDR3 sequence: CASRGAGTSQHNEQFF. CDR3 DNA (partial): TGTGCCAGTAGGGGGGCCGGGACTAGCCAGCACAATGAG.

Details on this clone: The read falls 3 residues short of the CDR3 end, and the missing part is taken from the germline J gene. The chain combines TRBV5-1 with TRBJ2-7; tentatively, D is TRBD1 (6 bases). V gave up 2 bases and J gave up 1 base, with 13 bases separating them. CDR3 size: 15 residues. Per the germline V gene, CDR1 is SGHRS and CDR2 is YFSETQ. The CDR3 loop is CASSLTQGKSYEQYF. CDR3 bases read: TGCGCCAGCAGCTTAACTCAGGGGAAATCCTACGAG.

Only a few counts were recorded for this clone. The read comes to an end 3 residues before the CDR3 does, leaving the germline J gene to fill in the end. The chain has TRBV7-9 and TRBJ1-6; TRBD1 aligns across 7 bases. Germline V gene sequence: CDR1 SEHNR, CDR2 FQNEAQ (reference sequence). Trimming took 1 base from V and 10 from J; bases not matched to a gene: 4. The CDR3 contains 14 residues. The CDR3 sequence is CASSLETGNSPLHF. Partial CDR3 DNA: TGTGCCAGCAGCTTAGAGACAGGGAACTCACCC.

This clone showed up just a few times. Read sequence stops 3 residues before the CDR3 end, and the germline J gene provides the missing end. The chain combines TRBV6-1 with TRBJ2-3; 7 bases agree with TRBD1. The germline gives CDR1 MNHNS, CDR2 SASEGT. Trimming removed 3 bases from V and 7 bases from J; junction bases left unmatched: 7. CDR3 size: 14 residues. The sequenced CDR3 bases are TGTGCCAGCAGTGACCCCTCGACAGGGTATACG. It specifies CASSDPSTGYT. The full CDR3 reads CASSDPSTGYTQYF.

Points on this clone: The DNA ends 3 residues before the CDR3 does, and the rest of the CDR3 is filled in from the germline J gene. The chain is built from TRBV6-1 and TRBJ1-4; 10 bases fit TRBD1. Germline trimming cut 2 bases from V and 7 bases from J; bases unmatched to any gene: 4. Germline assignment: CDR1 MNHNS and CDR2 SASEGT. CDR3 length: 15 amino acids. CDR3 loop: CASSEKTGGSEKLFF. The part of the CDR3 DNA that was read is TGTGCCAGCAGTGAAAAGACAGGGGGCAGTGAAAAA.

Points on this clone: The read terminates 3 residues before the CDR3 end, so the remaining end is supplied by the germline J gene. V and J are TRBV19 and TRBJ2-7, with D possibly being TRBD2 (5 bases). This CDR3 contains 12 residues. Between the trimmed V and J ends, which lost 6 bases and 4 bases, there was a span of 10 bases. Germline CDR1 and CDR2: LNHDA and SQIVND (reference sequence). The CDR3 here is CASSPGDYEQYF. The part of the CDR3 DNA that was read is TGTGCCAGTAGCCCCGGGGATTACGAG. Full variable domain (missing parts from reference TRBV19 and TRBJ2-7): DGGITQSPKYLFRKEGQNVTLSCEQNLNHDAMYWYRQDPGQGLRLIYYSQIVNDFQKGDIAEGYSVSREKKESFPLTVTSAQKNPTAFYLCASSPGDYEQYFGPGTRLTVT.

At least ten counts were recorded for this clone. Read data end 3 residues before the CDR3 end; the end is taken from the germline J gene. The chain recombines TRBV20-1 with TRBJ1-2; the D gene is possibly TRBD1 (5 bases). CDR1 is DFQATT, CDR2 SNEGSKA, per germline (reference sequence). V dropped 0 bases and J dropped 3 bases, with 11 bases sitting between them. CDR3 length equals 14 residues. The CDR3 reads CSARDPRGYYGYTF. The covered CDR3 bases are TGCAGTGCTAGAGATCCCCGGGGGTACTATGGC.

This clone appeared a few times. CDR3 region: CASSDGGRMNTEAFF. The sequenced part of the CDR3 DNA is TGTGCCAGCAGTGATGGTGGCCGAATGAACACTGAA. The chain carries TRBV6-1 and TRBJ1-1, with D uncertain. The read terminates 3 residues ahead of where the CDR3 ends, so the germline J gene completes it. Germline V gene data show CDR1 as MNHNS and CDR2 as SASEGT. Deletions cut 3 bases from V and 0 bases from J, with 11 bases between. This CDR3 is 15 amino acids long.

This clone occurred a few times. The read ends 3 residues shy of where the CDR3 ends; the end is completed using the germline J gene. V and J are TRBV20-1 and TRBJ2-1; TRBD2 matches 11 bases. J gave up 9 bases and V 0 bases, and 7 bases lay outside the gene matches. The CDR3 extends over 15 amino acids. Germline CDR1 is DFQATT and CDR2 is SNEGSKA (reference sequence). CDR3 region: CSARELAGGVSEQFF. The CDR3 bases that were read are TGCAGTGCTAGAGAGTTAGCGGGAGGGGTCAGTGAG.

This clone was observed many times. The missing CDR3 end, 3 residues past where the read stops, is filled in from the germline J gene. This rearrangement joins TRBV5-1 to TRBJ2-3, with 15 positions matching TRBD2. V lost 3 bases, J lost 3 bases, and 2 bases stayed unmatched. Germline lookup yields CDR1 SGHRS and CDR2 YFSETQ. The CDR3 spans 16 residues. The CDR3 here is CASSWTSGRGTDTQYF. The part of the CDR3 DNA that was read is TGCGCCAGCAGCTGGACTAGCGGGAGGGGTACAGATACG. Full variable domain (missing parts from reference TRBV5-1 and TRBJ2-3): KAGVTQTPRYLIKTRGQQVTLSCSPISGHRSVSWYQQTPGQGLQFLFEYFSETQRNKGNFPGRFSGRQFSNSRSEMNVSTLELGDSALYLCASSWTSGRGTDTQYFGPGTRLTVL.

This clone was counted many times. Read data end 3 residues before the CDR3 end; the end is taken from the germline J gene. V gene TRBV5-1 combines with J gene TRBJ1-2; 8 bases are shared with TRBD1. V lost 2 bases, J lost 0 bases, and 9 bases stayed unmatched. Germline-derived CDR1 and CDR2 are SGHRS and YFSETQ. The CDR3 runs to 17 residues. Incomplete CDR3 DNA: TGCGCCAGCAGCTTATCCTCCAGGGGGCGGGCTAACTATGGC. This codes for CASSLSSRGRANYG. The CDR3 as a whole reads CASSLSSRGRANYGYTF.